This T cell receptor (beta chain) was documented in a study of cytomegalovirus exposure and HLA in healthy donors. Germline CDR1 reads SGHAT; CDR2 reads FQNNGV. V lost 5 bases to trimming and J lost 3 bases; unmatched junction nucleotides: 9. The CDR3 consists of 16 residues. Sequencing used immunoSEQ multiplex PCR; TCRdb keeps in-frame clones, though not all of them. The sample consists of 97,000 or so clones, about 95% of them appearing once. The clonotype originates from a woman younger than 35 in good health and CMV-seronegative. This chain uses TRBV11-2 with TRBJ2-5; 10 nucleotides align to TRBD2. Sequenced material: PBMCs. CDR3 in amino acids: CASSPRTSGGEETQYF. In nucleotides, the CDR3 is TGTGCCAGCAGCCCACGGACTAGCGGAGGGGAAGAGACCCAGTACTTC.